The 31 T cell receptor beta chains below were found in one sample sequenced in a study of blood T cell repertoires in COVID-19. TCRdb's table, derived via immunoSEQ multiplex PCR, lists solely in-frame clones and lacks some. This table has around 170,000 clones, about 86% appearing once. The material sequenced was peripheral blood. The receptor set was obtained from a man aged 45-65 years with active or convalescent COVID-19.

This chain uses TRBV5-1 with TRBJ1-2; 12 bases are a match to TRBD1. From germline, CDR1 is SGHRS and CDR2 YFSETQ. The CDR3 totals 17 residues. The junction had 5 bases not matched to a gene; V was cut back by 0 bases and J by 2 bases. The CDR3 sequence: CASSLGDRGRFNYGYTF. CDR3 DNA: TGCGCCAGCAGCTTGGGGGACAGGGGGCGGTTCAACTATGGCTACACCTTC.

CDR3 sequence reads: CASSLPPTGGNEQFF. As DNA, the CDR3 is TGTGCCAGCAGCCTCCCCCCCACGGGGGGAAATGAGCAGTTCTTC. The chain carries TRBV7-9 and TRBJ2-1, with 7 bases that match TRBD2. The J segment lost 7 bases and the V segment lost 5 bases, leaving 11 bases of the junction unmatched. The CDR3 spans 15 residues. CDR1 SEHNR and CDR2 FQNEAQ come from the germline V gene (reference sequence).

The rearrangement links TRBV7-2 to TRBJ1-5; D gene unclear. Per germline, CDR1 SGHTA and CDR2 FQGNSA. CDR3 length equals 15 residues. Trimming removed 3 bases from V and 0 bases from J, with 9 bases in between. The CDR3 spells CASSFVQYSNQPQHF. The CDR3, as DNA: TGTGCCAGCAGCTTTGTCCAGTATAGCAATCAGCCCCAGCATTTT. Complete variable domain (other parts from reference TRBV7-2 and TRBJ1-5): GAGVSQSPSNKVTEKGKDVELRCDPISGHTALYWYRQSLGQGLEFLIYFQGNSAPDKSGLPSDRFSAERTGGSVSTLTIQRTQQEDSAVYLCASSFVQYSNQPQHFGDGTRLSIL.

The V gene is TRBV5-1, the J gene TRBJ2-4; D possibly corresponds to TRBD1 (6 bases). The CDR3 sequence is 13 residues long. Germline lookup yields CDR1 SGHRS and CDR2 YFSETQ. V was cut by 0 bases and J by 7 bases, with 8 bases left in between. The CDR3 DNA sequence: TGCGCCAGCAGCTTGGAAGGGGGTAACATTCAGTACTTC. Translating gives CASSLEGGNIQYF.

The chain couples TRBV29-1 to TRBJ2-1; the match to TRBD1 covers 8 bases. Germline trimming cut 6 bases from V and 14 bases from J; bases unmatched to any gene: 12. This CDR3 comprises 12 residues. CDR1 is SQVTM, CDR2 ANQGSEA, per germline. The CDR3 loop reads CSVSGGALVEFF. The CDR3 DNA follows: TGCAGCGTCTCAGGGGGCGCACTTGTTGAGTTCTTC.

In DNA, the CDR3 is TGTGCCAGCAGTCCCCGAGGGGGATTCAACTATGGCTACACCTTC. It is translated as CASSPRGGFNYGYTF. This chain links TRBV7-2 with TRBJ1-2; D is perhaps TRBD1 (6 bases). V was cut by 6 bases and J by 2 bases, with 16 bases left in between. CDR1 is SGHTA, CDR2 FQGNSA, per germline. CDR3 length: 15 amino acids. The variable domain in full, completed from reference TRBV7-2 and TRBJ1-2, reads GAGVSQSPSNKVTEKGKDVELRCDPISGHTALYWYRQSLGQGLEFLIYFQGNSAPDKSGLPSDRFSAERTGGSVSTLTIQRTQQEDSAVYLCASSPRGGFNYGYTFGSGTRLTVV.

This chain connects TRBV6-2 or TRBV6-3 to TRBJ2-7, with 7 bases identical to TRBD1. CDR1 is MNHEY and CDR2 is SVGEGT in the germline V gene. J was trimmed by 3 bases and V by 4 bases; bases with no gene match: 9. CDR3 length equals 15 residues. CDR3 loop: CASSSYGQAGYEQYF. The CDR3, as DNA: TGTGCCAGCAGTTCTTACGGACAGGCAGGCTACGAGCAGTACTTC.

The DNA for the CDR3 is TGTGCCAGCAGCTCACAGGGTAACAATGAGCAGTTCTTC. Translation: CASSSQGNNEQFF. The chain couples TRBV11-2 to TRBJ2-1, with D possibly matching TRBD1 (6 bases). This CDR3 is built from 13 residues. V lost 4 bases to trimming and J lost 5 bases, with 9 bases between them. The germline gives CDR1 SGHAT, CDR2 FQNNGV.

The chain carries TRBV18 and TRBJ2-2; TRBD1 matches at 7 bases. Germline V gene sequence: CDR1 KGHSH, CDR2 LQKENI. With 4 bases clipped from V and 7 bases from J, the junction kept 3 bases outside the gene matches. This CDR3 is 13 amino acids long. The CDR3 coding sequence is TGTGCCAGCTCACAGGGGGCGAGCGGGGAGCTGTTTTTT. It codes for CASSQGASGELFF.

V usage is TRBV3-1 (or the pseudogene TRBV3-2) and J usage is TRBJ1-5; D uncertain. V was cut by 5 bases and J by 3 bases, with 5 bases left in between. CDR1 LGHDT and CDR2 YNNKEL come from the germline V gene (reference sequence). This CDR3 has 12 residues. CDR3 sequence reads: CASSNINQPQHF. The CDR3 nucleotides read TGTGCCAGCAGCAACATCAATCAGCCCCAGCATTTT.

J is TRBJ2-2 and V is TRBV24-1; D is undetermined. Germline V gene data show CDR1 as KGHDR and CDR2 as SFDVKD. The CDR3 loop spans 15 amino acids. V dropped 2 bases and J dropped 0 bases, with 6 bases sitting between them. CDR3 sequence: CATSDYTANTGELFF. CDR3 DNA sequence: TGTGCCACCAGTGATTATACAGCGAACACCGGGGAGCTGTTTTTT.

This chain links TRBV6-5 with TRBJ2-7; D is unresolved. Germline V gene sequence: CDR1 MNHEY, CDR2 SVGAGI. Trimming left V 5 bases short and J 5 bases short, with 10 bases between. The CDR3 length is 12 residues. CDR3 in amino acids: CASSPQIHEQYF. The CDR3 DNA reads TGTGCCAGCAGTCCGCAGATCCACGAGCAGTACTTC.

The gene calls are TRBV7-3 and TRBJ2-6, with 7 bases identical to TRBD1. Trimming cost V 5 bases and J 0 bases; bases outside gene matches: 13. Germline CDR1 and CDR2: SGHTA and FQGTGA. The CDR3 has 19 residues. CDR3 DNA sequence: TGTGCCAGCAGCCGCAAGATACCGGGACAGCCCTCTGGGGCCAACGTCCTGACTTTC. Protein product: CASSRKIPGQPSGANVLTF.

This chain joins TRBV6-2 or TRBV6-3 and TRBJ1-5; D might be TRBD1 (6 bases). The CDR3 length is 13 residues. CDR1 is MNHEY and CDR2 is SVGEGT in the germline V gene. V was trimmed by 5 bases and J by 4 bases, leaving 9 bases between them. In DNA, the CDR3 is TGTGCCAGCAGTAGACAGGTAAATCAGCCCCAGCATTTT. Translated, it gives CASSRQVNQPQHF.

V and J are TRBV19 and TRBJ2-1, with 8 bases lining up with TRBD1. The V gene end was trimmed by 4 bases and the J gene end by 8 bases; junction bases not matched to a gene: 13. Germline V gene lookup returns CDR1 LNHDA and CDR2 SQIVND (reference sequence). This CDR3 region has 16 residues. This chain's CDR3 is CASSRTGIRQGDEQFF. In DNA, the CDR3 is TGTGCCAGTAGTAGGACAGGGATAAGACAGGGCGATGAGCAGTTCTTC.

The chain combines TRBV28 with TRBJ1-5; D might be TRBD1 (5 bases). The V gene lost 10 bases and the J gene lost 9 bases, with 19 bases spanning the gap. CDR1 is MDHEN and CDR2 is SYDVKM in the germline V gene. The CDR3 is made up of 13 amino acids. The DNA for the CDR3 is TGTGCCACGTCGGGGGACCGCGGGTGGCCCCAGCATTTT. It codes for CATSGDRGWPQHF.

This rearrangement joins TRBV29-1 to TRBJ2-1; D unclear. V gave up 3 bases and J gave up 0 bases, with 15 bases separating them. This CDR3 has 16 residues. Germline CDR1 is SQVTM and CDR2 is ANQGSEA. CDR3 DNA sequence: TGCAGCGTTGAGGGCAGGTTGGCCCTCTCCTACAATGAGCAGTTCTTC. Amino acids: CSVEGRLALSYNEQFF.

The rearrangement uses TRBV2 and TRBJ2-3; TRBD1 matches 7 bases. The V gene end was trimmed by 2 bases and the J gene end by 4 bases; junction bases not matched to a gene: 12. This CDR3 has 17 residues. Germline CDR1 and CDR2: SNHLY and FYNNEI. The CDR3 sequence: CASSESETGRFADTQYF. In DNA form, the CDR3 reads TGTGCCAGCAGTGAATCGGAGACAGGGAGATTCGCAGATACGCAGTATTTT.

The rearrangement uses TRBV7-2 and TRBJ2-7, with 10 nucleotides matching TRBD2. The CDR3 extends over 14 amino acids. J was trimmed by 5 bases and V by 3 bases; bases with no gene match: 4. Germline CDR1 SGHTA, CDR2 FQGNSA. CDR3: CASSLGLASDEQYF. CDR3 nucleotides: TGTGCCAGCAGCTTGGGACTAGCGAGCGACGAGCAGTACTTC.

This clone has only one observation. The chain links TRBV13 to TRBJ1-1; 9 nucleotides align to TRBD1. CDR1 is PRHDT, CDR2 FYEKMQ, per germline (reference sequence). The CDR3 is 14 amino acids. J gave up 3 bases and V 3 bases, and 2 bases lay outside the gene matches. CDR3 bases: TGTGCCAGCAGCTTTTGGGACAGGGACACTGAAGCTTTCTTT. Its translation: CASSFWDRDTEAFF.

This clone came up once. The V call is TRBV19, the J call TRBJ1-1, with D possibly matching TRBD1 (5 bases). In germline, CDR1 is LNHDA, CDR2 SQIVND (reference sequence). The CDR3 extends over 16 amino acids. V was pared by 6 bases and J by 2 bases, with 19 bases between. DNA of the CDR3: TGTGCCAGTAGCTCTCAAAGGGGATTGGGCAACACTGAAGCTTTCTTT. Encoded protein: CASSSQRGLGNTEAFF.

The chain is built from TRBV4-3 and TRBJ1-1; D is ambiguous. Trimming shortened V by 0 bases and J by 0 bases, and 11 bases separated the two germline ends. Germline loops: CDR1 LGHNA, CDR2 YSLEER. The CDR3 has 16 residues. The CDR3 region is CASSQEVRSMNTEAFF. In DNA, the CDR3 is TGCGCCAGCAGCCAAGAGGTTCGGAGTATGAACACTGAAGCTTTCTTT.

The chain joins TRBV11-2 to TRBJ2-1; 9 bases match TRBD1. The V and J ends lost 2 bases and 10 bases, in that order; junction bases with no gene match: 9. This CDR3 contains 15 residues. Looked up from germline, CDR1 is SGHAT and CDR2 is FQNNGV. CDR3 in amino acids: CASSLRDRVIEEQFF. The CDR3 bases are TGTGCCAGCAGCTTAAGGGACAGGGTGATAGAAGAGCAGTTCTTC.

The sample holds a few counts of this clone. The rearrangement joins TRBV18 to TRBJ2-5; 8 bases align to TRBD1. V was pared by 0 bases and J by 5 bases, with 5 bases of the junction left unmatched. CDR1 is KGHSH and CDR2 is LQKENI in the germline V gene. The CDR3 has 15 residues. CDR3 in amino acids: CASSPPVRGRETQYF. The DNA of the CDR3 is TGTGCCAGCTCACCACCGGTCAGGGGGCGGGAGACCCAGTACTTC. Full variable domain (outside the CDR3, taken from reference TRBV18 and TRBJ2-5): NAGVMQNPRHLVRRRGQEARLRCSPMKGHSHVYWYRQLPEEGLKFMVYLQKENIIDESGMPKERFSAEFPKEGPSILRIQQVVRGDSAAYFCASSPPVRGRETQYFGPGTRLLVL.

The V and J genes are TRBV7-2 and TRBJ2-1, with D uncertain. The CDR3 has 17 amino acids. Germline V gives CDR1 SGHTA, CDR2 FQGNSA. V was pared by 2 bases and J by 0 bases, with 14 bases between. The CDR3 nucleotides are TGTGCCAGCAGCTTATTGGCCCTTCGTACCTCCTACAATGAGCAGTTCTTC. As protein: CASSLLALRTSYNEQFF.

CDR3 sequence reads: CASSSTGVNTEAFF. In nucleotides, the CDR3 is TGTGCCAGCAGCTCCACAGGAGTGAACACTGAAGCTTTCTTT. The chain carries TRBV11-2 and TRBJ1-1, with D perhaps matching TRBD1 (5 bases). Trimming left V 4 bases short and J 0 bases short, with 9 bases between. Germline V CDR1 and CDR2: SGHAT, FQNNGV. This CDR3 has 14 residues.

The chain is built from TRBV6-6 and TRBJ1-4; 7 positions match TRBD1. Unmatched junction bases numbered 11, after V lost 5 bases and J lost 5 bases. The CDR3 has 16 amino acids. Germline assignment: CDR1 MNHNY and CDR2 SVGAGI (reference sequence). The CDR3 region has the DNA TGTGCCAGCAGTCGACAGGGTTCGGGTATCAATGAAAAACTGTTTTTT. It specifies CASSRQGSGINEKLFF.

The table lists this clone with a few counts. The V and J genes are TRBV30 and TRBJ2-1; 9 positions match TRBD2. CDR1 is GTSNPN, CDR2 SVGIG, per germline (reference sequence). The CDR3 sequence is 14 residues long. The ends lost 2 bases at V and 7 bases at J; junction bases unmatched: 6. The CDR3 is CAWSKAGGWNEQFF. The CDR3 DNA sequence: TGTGCCTGGAGTAAGGCGGGAGGGTGGAATGAGCAGTTCTTC.

This chain links TRBV30 with TRBJ1-4; D may be TRBD1 (5 bases). Trimming took 3 bases from V and 2 from J, leaving 19 bases between them. CDR3 length: 17 amino acids. From germline, CDR1 is GTSNPN and CDR2 SVGIG (reference sequence). CDR3: CAWSRTLPGLTNEKLFF. CDR3 in DNA: TGTGCCTGGAGCCGAACGCTACCGGGACTGACTAATGAAAAACTGTTTTTT.

The chain combines TRBV7-9 with TRBJ2-7; D might be TRBD1 (6 bases). The CDR3 sequence is 14 residues long. The germline V gene has CDR1 SEHNR and CDR2 FQNEAQ (reference sequence). Trimming removed 4 bases from V and 2 bases from J, with 12 bases in between. This CDR3 reads CASSYDRPPYEQYF. The CDR3 DNA reads TGTGCCAGCAGCTACGACAGGCCCCCCTACGAGCAGTACTTC.

This clone has just one count. This chain links TRBV24-1 with TRBJ2-3; 8 nucleotides line up with TRBD1. CDR1 and CDR2 from the germline V gene are KGHDR and SFDVKD. Unmatched junction bases numbered 15, after V lost 5 bases and J lost 6 bases. This CDR3 has 17 residues. The CDR3 DNA sequence: TGTGCCACCAGTGGGTCGACAGGGGAAGATAACCGGGATACGCAGTATTTT. Protein product: CATSGSTGEDNRDTQYF.